One TCR beta chain is described in this entry. Its cognate antigen is unknown. Cell sorting via CD45RO/CCR7/CD25/CD127/CD95/CD27 was performed to obtain CD4+ naive, central memory, regulatory and stem cell-like memory cells. Sorting gave populations that all exceeded 95% purity. This entry belongs to a study of beta chain features in type 1 diabetes. Study-wide points: Shorter templates may be favored by PCR, equally so in patients and controls. Shortening of TCRB CDR3s, moderate but significant, appeared in all four CD4+ subsets of Type 1 diabetes patients.

Investigators reverse transcribed all isolated RNA, so they sequenced expressed TCRB transcripts. Clones were sequenced by immunoSEQ multiplex PCR, and TCRdb holds only the in-frame ones, with some missing. Seen here are a few hundred thousand clones, over 9% observed once, and the top ten hold 0.6%. Source material: central memory CD4+ T cells from blood. The clonotype originates from a man in his thirties or forties with type 1 diabetes.

CDR3 in amino acids: CASSTPGQYYGYTF. The CDR3 nucleotides read TGTGCCAGCAGTACACCTGGACAGTACTATGGCTACACCTTC. This chain connects TRBV28 to TRBJ1-2; a weak D match, TRBD1 (6 bases). This CDR3 is built from 14 residues. V was shortened by 5 bases and J by 3 bases, with 13 bases between the two germline ends. Per the germline V gene, CDR1 is MDHEN and CDR2 is SYDVKM.